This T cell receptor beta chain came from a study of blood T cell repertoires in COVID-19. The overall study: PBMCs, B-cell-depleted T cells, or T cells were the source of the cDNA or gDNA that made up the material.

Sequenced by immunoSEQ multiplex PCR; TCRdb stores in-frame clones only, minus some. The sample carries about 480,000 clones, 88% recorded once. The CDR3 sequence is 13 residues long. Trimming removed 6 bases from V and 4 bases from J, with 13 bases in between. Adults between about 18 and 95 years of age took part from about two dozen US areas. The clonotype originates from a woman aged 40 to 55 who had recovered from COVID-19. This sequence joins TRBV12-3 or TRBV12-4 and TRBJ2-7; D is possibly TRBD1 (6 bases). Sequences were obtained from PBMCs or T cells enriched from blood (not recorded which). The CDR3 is CASSPTTGYEQYF. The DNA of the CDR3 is TGTGCCAGCAGCCCTACCACAGGGTACGAGCAGTACTTC.